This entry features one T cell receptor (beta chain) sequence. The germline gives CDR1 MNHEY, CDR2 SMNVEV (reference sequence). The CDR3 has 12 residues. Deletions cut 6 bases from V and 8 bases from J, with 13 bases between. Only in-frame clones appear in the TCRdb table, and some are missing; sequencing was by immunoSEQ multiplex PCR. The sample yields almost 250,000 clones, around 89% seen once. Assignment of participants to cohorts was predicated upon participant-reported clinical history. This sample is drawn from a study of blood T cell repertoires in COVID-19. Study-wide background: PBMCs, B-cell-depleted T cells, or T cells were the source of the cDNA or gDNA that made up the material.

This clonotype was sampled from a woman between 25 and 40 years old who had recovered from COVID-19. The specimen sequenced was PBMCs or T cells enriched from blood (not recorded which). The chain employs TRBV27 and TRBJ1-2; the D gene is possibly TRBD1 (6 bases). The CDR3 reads CASSPDRLGYTF. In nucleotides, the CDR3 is TGTGCCAGCAGCCCGGACAGATTGGGCTACACCTTC.